Sequencing of this TCR beta chain was carried out in a study of T-cell reconstitution after alpha-beta-depleted transplantation in children. Whole-study results and caveats: One year post-transplant, T-cell counts and diversity were largely derived from T cells produced anew. Surviving recipient T cells and thymic progenitors underlay high day-60 TCRbeta diversity in some patients. Alpha-beta T cells present about two months after transplant were reported to originate from several hundred expanded graft clones.

This clonotype was observed at least ten times. Its target is unknown. At one end the junction does not follow the germline gene, possibly because of a read error. The CDR3 is made up of 15 amino acids. Unique molecular identifiers were used in preparing the TCRbeta library. TCRdb called the PCR reads again in MiXCR, with one record for every CDR3 protein. Found here are under 750,000 distinct CDR3 sequences, 23% of them singletons; the top ten hold 13% to 15%. Sample: PBMCs, mostly from graft donor cells, taken 360 days after TCRalphabeta/CD19-depleted stem cell transplant. This TCR was sampled from a boy younger than two who had a stem cell transplant for acute myeloid leukemia, so the T cells may come from the graft donor. The genes are TRBV12-3 or TRBV12-4 and TRBJ2-2; D not certain. This chain's CDR3 is CASSSRTGNTGELFF. CDR3 nucleotides: TGCGCCAGCAGCTCCAGGACGGGGAACACCGGGGAGCTGTTTTTT.